The 21 T cell receptor beta chains below come from one sample, sequenced in a study of T cell changes during pregnancy in multiple sclerosis. Clones were sequenced by immunoSEQ multiplex PCR, and TCRdb holds only the in-frame ones, with some missing. In the table there are 50,000 or so clones, 80% to 95% of which are singletons. Here the sequenced sample was peripheral blood, taken in the third trimester of pregnancy. The receptors originated from a female donor with multiple sclerosis, enrolled in a pregnancy study.

J is TRBJ2-1 and V is TRBV5-1; 8 bases are shared with TRBD2. V shed 2 bases and J 9 bases; nucleotides not matched to a gene: 4. The CDR3 extends over 13 amino acids. Germline V gives CDR1 SGHRS, CDR2 YFSETQ. The CDR3 nucleotides are TGCGCCAGCAGCTTTACTAGCGGAGGTGAGCAGTTCTTC. Amino acids: CASSFTSGGEQFF.

V usage is TRBV18 and J usage is TRBJ1-1; D is uncertain. Germline CDR1 and CDR2: KGHSH and LQKENI. The CDR3 has 14 amino acids. V lost 0 bases to trimming and J lost 4 bases, with 9 bases between them. This CDR3 is CASSPPTGITEAFF. The DNA for the CDR3 is TGTGCCAGCTCACCACCGACGGGGATCACTGAAGCTTTCTTT. Variable domain in full (rest from reference TRBV18 and TRBJ1-1): NAGVMQNPRHLVRRRGQEARLRCSPMKGHSHVYWYRQLPEEGLKFMVYLQKENIIDESGMPKERFSAEFPKEGPSILRIQQVVRGDSAAYFCASSPPTGITEAFFGQGTRLTVV.

The chain carries TRBV7-3 and TRBJ2-1; 9 bases are a match to TRBD1. Germline V gene data show CDR1 as SGHTA and CDR2 as FQGTGA. The length of the CDR3 is 15 residues. Losses at the gene ends were 5 bases for V and 9 bases for J; bases not matched to a gene: 11. CDR3 sequence reads: CASSRLGQGFSEQFF. The DNA for the CDR3 is TGTGCCAGCAGCCGCCTGGGACAGGGTTTTTCTGAGCAGTTCTTC.

The chain recombines TRBV7-9 with TRBJ2-1; maybe TRBD2 (6 bases). Between the trimmed V and J ends, which lost 5 bases and 2 bases, there was a span of 10 bases. CDR1 SEHNR and CDR2 FQNEAQ come from the germline V gene (reference sequence). This CDR3 comprises 14 residues. CDR3 loop: CASSPRLAYNEQFF. In DNA form, the CDR3 reads TGTGCCAGCAGCCCTAGACTAGCCTACAATGAGCAGTTCTTC.

The chain carries TRBV10-2 and TRBJ2-5, with no clear D. The CDR3 length is 11 residues. Germline CDR1 and CDR2: WSHSY and SAAADI. Trimming shortened V by 2 bases and J by 5 bases, and 3 bases separated the two germline ends. As DNA, the CDR3 is TGCGCCAGCAGTGAGCGGGAGACCCAGTACTTC. Translation gives CASSERETQYF.

This chain uses TRBV11-2 with TRBJ2-1; D is ambiguous. Trimming took off 3 bases at V and 4 bases at J, with 4 bases between the two ends. The CDR3 is made up of 12 amino acids. Germline CDR1 and CDR2: SGHAT and FQNNGV. CDR3 sequence: CASSFEYNEQFF. The DNA of the CDR3 is TGTGCCAGCAGCTTCGAGTACAATGAGCAGTTCTTC.

The chain uses TRBV5-4 and TRBJ2-3; 12 nucleotides align to TRBD1. Germline V lookup: CDR1 SGHNT, CDR2 YYREEE (reference sequence). The CDR3 is made up of 17 amino acids. J lost 5 bases, V lost 3 bases, and 10 bases had no gene match. Here the CDR3 DNA reads TGTGCCAGCAGCTCCTGGGGGGGGGACAGGGGGCAAGATACGCAGTATTTT. Translated, it gives CASSSWGGDRGQDTQYF.

The chain carries TRBV15 and TRBJ1-2, with 10 nucleotides matching TRBD1. The CDR3 sequence is 14 residues long. Germline trimming cut 6 bases from V and 5 bases from J; bases unmatched to any gene: 6. Germline CDR1 LNHNV, CDR2 YYDKDF (reference sequence). CDR3 nucleotides: TGTGCCACCAGAGCAGACAGGGGGCTTTATGGCTACACCTTC. This sequence encodes CATRADRGLYGYTF.

This clone turned up a few times. The chain joins TRBV7-9 to TRBJ2-7; D might be TRBD2 (6 bases). The CDR3 covers 15 residues. V gave up 1 base and J gave up 7 bases, with 17 bases separating them. Germline CDR1 is SEHNR and CDR2 is FQNEAQ (reference sequence). The CDR3 nucleotides read TGTGCCAGCAGCTTAGTCTCCGGGAGTGTAGGTGAGCAGTACTTC. Translating it yields CASSLVSGSVGEQYF.

This sequence joins TRBV23-1 and TRBJ1-4; 11 nucleotides align to TRBD1. TRBV23-1 is recorded as an ORF, its role being uncertain. The CDR3 runs to 19 residues. V shed 4 bases and J 5 bases; nucleotides not matched to a gene: 15. This chain's CDR3 is CASSPQSSDRGLLNEKLFF. The CDR3 coding sequence is TGCGCCAGCAGTCCCCAATCGTCGGACAGGGGGCTCCTCAATGAAAAACTGTTTTTT.

J is TRBJ1-3 and V is TRBV4-2; D is unresolved. CDR1 and CDR2 from the germline V gene are LGHNA and YNFKEQ. The CDR3 spans 18 residues. Trimming cost V 2 bases and J 0 bases, with 17 bases left between them. The CDR3 sequence is CASSQSRGPNLSGNTIYF. The CDR3 nucleotides read TGTGCCAGCAGCCAATCCCGCGGCCCGAATCTCTCTGGAAACACCATATATTTT.

The gene calls are TRBV18 and TRBJ2-5; the match to TRBD2 covers 9 bases. V shed 3 bases, J shed 4 bases, and the junction held 3 bases outside the gene matches. Germline V CDR1 and CDR2: KGHSH, LQKENI. The CDR3 is 14 amino acids. CDR3 sequence (DNA): TGTGCCAGCTCACCGACTAGCGGCGGAGAGACCCAGTACTTC. Amino acids: CASSPTSGGETQYF.

This clone was found once. The rearrangement links TRBV6-5 to TRBJ2-1; the match to TRBD2 covers 8 bases. Germline V gene sequence: CDR1 MNHEY, CDR2 SVGAGI. V was pared by 4 bases and J by 0 bases, with 5 bases of the junction left unmatched. The CDR3 totals 16 residues. The CDR3 nucleotides are TGTGCCAGCAGTTTGGGACTAGGACGCTCCTACAATGAGCAGTTCTTC. Amino acids: CASSLGLGRSYNEQFF.

The chain has TRBV6-1 and TRBJ2-7, with TRBD2 matching 7 bases. The length of the CDR3 is 16 residues. CDR1 is MNHNS, CDR2 SASEGT, per germline. V trimming: 0 bases; J trimming: 0 bases; junction bases outside the gene matches: 5. The CDR3 DNA reads as TGTGCCAGCAGTGAAGCAAGAGGGGAGGGCTCCTACGAGCAGTACTTC. It is translated as CASSEARGEGSYEQYF.

CDR3 DNA: TGTGCCACCAGCCGAAAGAGACAGCATAGCAATCAGCCCCAGCATTTT. It encodes CATSRKRQHSNQPQHF. The chain combines TRBV15 with TRBJ1-5; a weak D match, TRBD1 (5 bases). V was cut by 5 bases and J by 0 bases, with 14 bases left in between. This CDR3 region has 16 residues. Germline V CDR1 and CDR2: LNHNV, YYDKDF (reference sequence).

The chain combines TRBV19 with TRBJ2-7; D not certain. The CDR3 loop spans 15 amino acids. Trimming removed 6 bases at V and 5 bases at J, with 20 bases between. CDR1 and CDR2 from the germline V gene are LNHDA and SQIVND (reference sequence). The CDR3 DNA sequence: TGTGCCAGTAGAAATATCGGAGTGTCTAAAGACGAGCAGTACTTC. It codes for CASRNIGVSKDEQYF.

The gene calls are TRBV4-2 and TRBJ2-3, with TRBD1 matching 7 bases. The V and J ends lost 0 bases and 5 bases, in that order; junction bases with no gene match: 5. Germline V gene sequence: CDR1 LGHNA, CDR2 YNFKEQ. The CDR3 runs to 15 residues. CDR3 region: CASSQEDRPRDTQYF. CDR3 nucleotides: TGTGCCAGCAGCCAAGAGGACAGGCCCCGAGATACGCAGTATTTT.

The V gene is TRBV4-3, the J gene TRBJ2-1; 7 bases are shared with TRBD2. The CDR3 has 17 residues. CDR1 is LGHNA and CDR2 is YSLEER in the germline V gene. Trimming took 0 bases from V and 8 from J; bases not matched to a gene: 13. CDR3: CASSQDLDSAGRDEQFF. The CDR3 nucleotides read TGCGCCAGCAGCCAAGACTTAGACTCAGCGGGGAGGGATGAGCAGTTCTTC.

The chain links TRBV29-1 to TRBJ2-7; 9 nucleotides match TRBD1. CDR1 is SQVTM, CDR2 ANQGSEA, per germline. Losses at the gene ends were 4 bases for V and 2 bases for J; bases not matched to a gene: 9. This CDR3 has 15 residues. CDR3 DNA: TGCAGCGTTGCAACCCCCCGACAGGGGGCCTACGAGCAGTACTTC. This encodes CSVATPRQGAYEQYF.

The rearrangement links TRBV7-2 to TRBJ2-7, with D possibly TRBD2 on 5 matching bases. The CDR3 loop spans 15 amino acids. The V and J ends lost 3 bases and 0 bases respectively, with 12 bases between them. Germline V gene lookup returns CDR1 SGHTA and CDR2 FQGNSA. The CDR3 protein is CASSLSVGSSYEQYF. Here the CDR3 DNA reads TGTGCCAGCAGCTTGAGCGTAGGGAGCTCCTACGAGCAGTACTTC.

The chain has TRBV9 and TRBJ2-7; 8 bases line up with TRBD1. The V segment lost 4 bases and the J segment 3 bases; nucleotides outside the gene matches: 6. This CDR3 spans 14 amino acids. Germline CDR1 is SGDLS and CDR2 is YYNGEE. The CDR3 spells CASSRTGTFYEQYF. CDR3 DNA sequence: TGTGCCAGCAGCAGGACAGGGACTTTCTACGAGCAGTACTTC.